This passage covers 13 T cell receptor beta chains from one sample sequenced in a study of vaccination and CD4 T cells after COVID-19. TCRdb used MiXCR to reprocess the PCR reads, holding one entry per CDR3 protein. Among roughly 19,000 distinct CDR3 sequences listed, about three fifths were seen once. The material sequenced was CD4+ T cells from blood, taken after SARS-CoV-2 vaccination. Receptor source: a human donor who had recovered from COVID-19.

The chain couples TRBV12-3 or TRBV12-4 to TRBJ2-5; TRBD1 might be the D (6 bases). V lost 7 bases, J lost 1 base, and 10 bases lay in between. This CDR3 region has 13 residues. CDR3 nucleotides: TGTGCCAGCACTCGGACAGTCCAAGAGACCCAGTACTTC. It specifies CASTRTVQETQYF.

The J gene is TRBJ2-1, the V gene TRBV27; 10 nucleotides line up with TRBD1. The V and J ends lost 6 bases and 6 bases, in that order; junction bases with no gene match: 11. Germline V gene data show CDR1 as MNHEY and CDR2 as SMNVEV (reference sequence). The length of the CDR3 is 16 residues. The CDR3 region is CASSRAATGGFNEQFF. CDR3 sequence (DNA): TGTGCCAGCAGCCGAGCGGCGACAGGGGGCTTCAATGAGCAGTTCTTC.

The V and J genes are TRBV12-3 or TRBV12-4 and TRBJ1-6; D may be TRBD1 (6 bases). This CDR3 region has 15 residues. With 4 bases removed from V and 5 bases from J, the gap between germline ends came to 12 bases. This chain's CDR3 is CASSSTRGNNSPLHF. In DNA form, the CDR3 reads TGTGCCAGCAGTTCCACCAGGGGAAATAATTCACCCCTCCACTTT.

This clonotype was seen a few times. CDR3 DNA sequence: TGTGCCAGCATTGACCGGGACAGGGTTACTGAAGCTTTCTTT. Protein: CASIDRDRVTEAFF. This chain joins TRBV28 and TRBJ1-1; 9 bases are a match to TRBD1. The CDR3 runs to 14 residues. Germline V CDR1 and CDR2: MDHEN, SYDVKM. Losses at the gene ends were 7 bases for V and 5 bases for J; bases not matched to a gene: 8.

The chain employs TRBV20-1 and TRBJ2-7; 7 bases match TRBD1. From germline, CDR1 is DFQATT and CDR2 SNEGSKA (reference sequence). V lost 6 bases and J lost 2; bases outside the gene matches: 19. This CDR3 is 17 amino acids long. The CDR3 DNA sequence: TGCAGTGCGTCCGGGACAGCCACAACAGCCTTTACCTACGAGCAGTACTTC. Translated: CSASGTATTAFTYEQYF.

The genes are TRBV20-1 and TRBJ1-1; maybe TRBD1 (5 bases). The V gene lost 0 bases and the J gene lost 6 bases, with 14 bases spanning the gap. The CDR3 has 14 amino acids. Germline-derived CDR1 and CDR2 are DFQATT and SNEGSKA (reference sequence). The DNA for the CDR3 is TGCAGTGCTAGAGATTCTCCGGGGGTCTCTGAAGCTTTCTTT. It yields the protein CSARDSPGVSEAFF.

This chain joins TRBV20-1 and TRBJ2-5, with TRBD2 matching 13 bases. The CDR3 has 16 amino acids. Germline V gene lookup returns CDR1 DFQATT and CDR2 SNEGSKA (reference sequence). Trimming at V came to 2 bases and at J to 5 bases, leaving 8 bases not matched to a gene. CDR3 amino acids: CSARPGLAGDPETQYF. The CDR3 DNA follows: TGCAGTGCTAGACCCGGACTAGCGGGAGACCCCGAGACCCAGTACTTC.

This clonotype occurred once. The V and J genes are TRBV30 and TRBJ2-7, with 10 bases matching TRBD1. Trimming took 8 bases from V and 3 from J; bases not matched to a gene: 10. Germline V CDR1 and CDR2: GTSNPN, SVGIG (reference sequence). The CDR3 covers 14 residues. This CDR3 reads CAATRGTGVYEQYF. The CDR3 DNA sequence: TGTGCCGCCACGAGGGGGACAGGGGTCTACGAGCAGTACTTC.

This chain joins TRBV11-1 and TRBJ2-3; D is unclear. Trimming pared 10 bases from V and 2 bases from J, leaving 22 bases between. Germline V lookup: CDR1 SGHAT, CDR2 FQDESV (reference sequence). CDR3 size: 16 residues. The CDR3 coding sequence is TGTGCCACCCTCCCGCTGGCTAGAGGATTCACAGATACGCAGTATTTT. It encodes CATLPLARGFTDTQYF.

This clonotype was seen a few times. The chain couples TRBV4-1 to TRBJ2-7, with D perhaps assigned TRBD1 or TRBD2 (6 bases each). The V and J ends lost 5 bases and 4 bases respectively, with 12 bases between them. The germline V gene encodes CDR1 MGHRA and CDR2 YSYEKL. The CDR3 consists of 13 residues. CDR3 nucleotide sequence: TGCGCCAGCAGCGAAACAGGGAGGTACGAGCAGTACTTC. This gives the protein CASSETGRYEQYF.

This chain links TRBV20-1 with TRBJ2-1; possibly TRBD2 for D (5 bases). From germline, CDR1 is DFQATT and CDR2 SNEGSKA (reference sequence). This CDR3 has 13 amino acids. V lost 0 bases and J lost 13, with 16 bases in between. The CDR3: CSARDSKRPPQFF. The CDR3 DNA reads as TGCAGTGCTAGAGATTCTAAGCGGCCTCCCCAGTTCTTC.

The CDR3, as DNA: TGTGCCAGCCAGGGACAGATGAACACTGAAGCTTTCTTT. Its translation is CASQGQMNTEAFF. The rearrangement uses TRBV7-8 and TRBJ1-1; TRBD1 agrees at 7 bases. The germline gives CDR1 SGHVS, CDR2 FQNEAQ. The J segment lost 0 bases and the V segment lost 8 bases, leaving 3 bases of the junction unmatched. The CDR3 runs to 13 residues. Using reference TRBV7-8 and TRBJ1-1 for the parts outside the CDR3, the full variable domain is GAGVSQSPRYKVAKRGQDVALRCDPISGHVSLFWYQQALGQGPEFLTYFQNEAQLDKSGLPSDRFFAERPEGSVSTLKIQRTQQEDSAVYLCASQGQMNTEAFFGQGTRLTVV.

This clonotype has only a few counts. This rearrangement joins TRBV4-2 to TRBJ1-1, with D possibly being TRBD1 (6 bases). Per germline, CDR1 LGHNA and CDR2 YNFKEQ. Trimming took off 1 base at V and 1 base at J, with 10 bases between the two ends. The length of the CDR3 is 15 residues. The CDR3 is CASSQGGRKNTEAFF. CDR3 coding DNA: TGTGCCAGCAGCCAAGGGGGGCGGAAGAACACTGAAGCTTTCTTT.